This T cell receptor beta chain was identified in a study of blood T cell repertoires in COVID-19. Study details: Collection of acute and convalescent COVID-19 samples took place in the United States, Italy and Spain. T cells, B-cell-depleted T cells, or PBMCs supplied cDNA or gDNA.

Germline CDR1 reads MNHEY; CDR2 reads SMNVEV (reference sequence). V trimming: 3 bases; J trimming: 9 bases; junction bases outside the gene matches: 17. The CDR3 spans 18 residues. Original methodology: Nucleated cell number was recorded as an estimate derived from reference gene primer amplification. Method: immunoSEQ multiplex PCR; TCRdb's copy keeps in-frame clones and lacks some. That table supplies the V and J calls and clone size; D and trimming were determined from the DNA. The data contain more than 250,000 clones, around 90% of them seen just once; the ten biggest clones take up 0.7%. The clonotype originates from a human donor in a cohort sampled during active COVID-19. Input material: peripheral blood. This chain links TRBV27 with TRBJ2-1; 10 nucleotides align to TRBD2. The CDR3 loop reads CASSLRPGLAGVLGEQFF. DNA of the CDR3: TGTGCCAGCAGTTTGCGGCCAGGGCTAGCGGGAGTCCTGGGTGAGCAGTTCTTC.